This entry is about one T cell receptor (beta chain). Its specificity is not known. Germline lookup yields CDR1 SGHTA and CDR2 FQGNSA. V shed 7 bases and J shed 3 bases, with 16 bases lying between them. This CDR3 is built from 14 residues. This sample stems from a study of identical twins. TCRdb called the 5' RACE reads again in MiXCR, with one record for every CDR3 protein. The sample lists roughly 200,000 distinct CDR3 sequences; roughly 15% were seen once. Notes on the study in general: Out-of-frame alpha sequences common to twins exhibited a surplus of low generation probability.

These same data were also listed under a study on T cells expressing NK-cell markers. According to that study: CD3+CD56+NKG2C+, CD3+CD56+NKG2C- and CD3+CD56-NKG2C+ T cells, once sorted, supplied the TCR beta repertoires. The authors sequenced eight donors, of whom seven were HCMV-seropositive and one was seronegative. In several experiments, sorting was restricted to alpha-beta TCR T cells by an anti-gamma-delta TCR antibody.

The receptor comes from a woman aged 18-29 years in good health. The chain carries TRBV7-2 and TRBJ2-7; weak D call: TRBD1 (7 bases). Source material: CD8+ T cells sorted from blood. The CDR3 DNA reads TGTGCCAGCAACTACGGGGGACAGTACTACGAGCAGTACTTC. It yields the protein CASNYGGQYYEQYF.